This TCR beta chain was sequenced during a study of cytomegalovirus exposure and HLA in healthy donors. General observations from the study: TCR beta sequences reportedly predicted most subjects' HLA-A and HLA-B alleles accurately. The classifier reportedly diagnosed cytomegalovirus status with high specificity and sensitivity. Analysis performed later showed TCR beta chains linked to HLA being more clonally expanded than equally common others. TCR beta chains numbering under 200 were designated cytomegalovirus-associated.

In regard to this clone: Its antigen is as yet unknown.

The PCR was carried out with 60 Vbeta primers and 13 Jbeta primers. Some clones are missing from TCRdb's copy, which holds only in-frame ones; the method was immunoSEQ multiplex PCR. The sample lists 200,000 to 250,000 clones; 75% to 90% were seen once. This sequence was found in a young woman in good health and CMV-seronegative. Sequenced sample: PBMCs.

This CDR3 is CATSRGYNEQFF. In DNA form, the CDR3 reads TGTGCCACCAGCCGCGGATACAATGAGCAGTTCTTC. The chain is built from TRBV15 and TRBJ2-1; D ambiguous. V gave up 5 bases and J gave up 4 bases, with 6 bases separating them. This CDR3 has 12 amino acids. Germline V gene sequence: CDR1 LNHNV, CDR2 YYDKDF (reference sequence).